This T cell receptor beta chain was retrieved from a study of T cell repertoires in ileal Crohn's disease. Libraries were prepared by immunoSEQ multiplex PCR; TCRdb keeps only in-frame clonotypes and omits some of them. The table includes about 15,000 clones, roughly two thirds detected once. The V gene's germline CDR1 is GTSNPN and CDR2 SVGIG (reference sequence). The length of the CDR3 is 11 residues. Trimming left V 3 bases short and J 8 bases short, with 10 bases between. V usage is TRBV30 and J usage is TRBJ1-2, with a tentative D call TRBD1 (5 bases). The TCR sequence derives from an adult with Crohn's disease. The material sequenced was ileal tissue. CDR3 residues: CAWSGGWGYTF. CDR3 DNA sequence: TGTGCCTGGAGCGGGGGATGGGGCTACACCTTC.